This TCR beta chain was profiled in a study of T cell changes during pregnancy in multiple sclerosis (dated by TCRdb to about 2019). In the study overall: The study looked at changes in the T cell repertoire across pregnancy in women with multiple sclerosis.

Counted from cysteine to phenylalanine, this CDR3 has 16 amino acids. Only the CDR3 region is kept as DNA, spanning 48 bases read in frame from base 1. According to the germline V gene (reference sequence), CDR1 reads SGHNT and CDR2 reads YYREEE. The V end gives up 4 bases and the J end 8 bases, leaving 15 bases in the junction not matched to a gene. Regarding this clone: Its cognate antigen has yet to be identified. Nothing much larger sits one base from this clone, and base qualities are not available.

The library was produced with the immunoSEQ multiplex PCR assay. In TCRdb, the immuneACCESS table is reduced to in-frame sequences with V and J assigned. These tables do not hold every clone; where another copy was compared, an unresolved V gene accounts for under half, and the others remain unexplained. In this sample the table shows 30,000 to 35,000 clones, about 87% of which occur a single time. 9.5% to 10% of the sample goes to the ten largest clones. Sample: CD8+ T cells from peripheral blood mononuclear cells, taken in the first trimester of pregnancy. The sequence links TRBV5-4 to TRBJ1-5; 7 bases in between match TRBD1. This receptor was obtained from a female donor with multiple sclerosis, enrolled in a pregnancy study. In nucleotides, the sequence is TGTGCCAGCAGCGCAAACAGGGGCCCCGGGGGAGAGCCCCAGCATTTT. The resulting protein is CASSANRGPGGEPQHF.